This T cell receptor beta chain was sequenced during a study of CD8 T cells in Susac syndrome. Study information: Treatment at blood withdrawal was none, corticosteroids, or intravenous immunoglobulin alone in Susac syndrome patients.

Study-level points and caveats: It was acknowledged in the study that the number of individuals who were included in its TCR sequencing and HLA analysis was relatively small.

Sequencing targeted TCR beta in blood CD8+ and CD4+ T cells. For this clonotype: Its antigen is as yet unknown.

An amount of RNA that ranged from about 0.45 to 1 ug was reverse transcribed with random hexamers. An immunoSEQ multiplex PCR amplified TCR beta CDR3 over 54 Vbeta and 13 Jbeta. In TCRdb, the immunoSEQ multiplex PCR reads were re-called with MiXCR into one record per CDR3 protein. The table records tens of thousands of distinct CDR3 sequences, about 92% of them present only once. The CDR3 is made up of 19 amino acids. Germline CDR1 reads MNHEY; CDR2 reads SVGAGI. With V trimmed by 3 bases and J by 0 bases, 6 bases remained unmatched. The chain has TRBV6-5 and TRBJ2-1; TRBD2 aligns across 15 bases. This receptor was taken from a human donor with Susac syndrome. Material: CD4+ T cells from PBMCs. The DNA for the CDR3 is TGTGCCAGCAGTTATTCCGGGACTAGCGGGAGGAGCTCCTACAATGAGCAGTTCTTC. Its translation: CASSYSGTSGRSSYNEQFF.